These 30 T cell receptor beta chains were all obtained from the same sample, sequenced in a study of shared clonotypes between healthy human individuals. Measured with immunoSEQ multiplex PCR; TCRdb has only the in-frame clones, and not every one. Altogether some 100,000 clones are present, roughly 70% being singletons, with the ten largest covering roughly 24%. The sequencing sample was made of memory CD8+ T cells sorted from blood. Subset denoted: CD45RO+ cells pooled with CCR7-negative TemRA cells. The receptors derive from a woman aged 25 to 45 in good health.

The CDR3 DNA reads as TGTGCCAGCAGCTTTTTCGCGGGAGCGAACACCGGGGAGCTGTTTTTT. Its translation: CASSFFAGANTGELFF. The chain employs TRBV12-1 and TRBJ2-2; the D call in the table, TRBD2, was not verified against the DNA. TRBV12-1 is a pseudogene. The CDR3 extends over 16 amino acids.

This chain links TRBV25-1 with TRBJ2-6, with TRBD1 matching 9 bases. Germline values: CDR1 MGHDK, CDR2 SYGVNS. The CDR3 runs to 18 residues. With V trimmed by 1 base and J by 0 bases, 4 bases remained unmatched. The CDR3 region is CASSESTGGTSGANVLTF. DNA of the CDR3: TGTGCCAGCAGTGAATCAACAGGGGGCACCTCTGGGGCCAACGTCCTGACTTTC.

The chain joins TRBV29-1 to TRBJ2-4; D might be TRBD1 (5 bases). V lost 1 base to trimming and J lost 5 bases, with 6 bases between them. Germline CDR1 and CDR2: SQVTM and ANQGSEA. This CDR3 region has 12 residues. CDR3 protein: CSVEGTQNIQYF. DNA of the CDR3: TGCAGCGTTGAAGGGACACAAAACATTCAGTACTTC.

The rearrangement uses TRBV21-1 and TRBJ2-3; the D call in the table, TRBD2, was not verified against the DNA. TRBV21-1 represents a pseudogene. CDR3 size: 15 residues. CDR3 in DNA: TGTGCCAGCAGTAATACGGCGGGAGGGCCAGATACGCAGTATTTT. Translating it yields CASSNTAGGPDTQYF.

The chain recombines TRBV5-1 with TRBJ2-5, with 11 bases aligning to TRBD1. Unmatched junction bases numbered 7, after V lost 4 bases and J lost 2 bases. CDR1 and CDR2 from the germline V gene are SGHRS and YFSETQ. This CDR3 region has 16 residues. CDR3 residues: CASSKGQGAPQETQYF. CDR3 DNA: TGCGCCAGCAGCAAAGGACAGGGGGCCCCACAAGAGACCCAGTACTTC.

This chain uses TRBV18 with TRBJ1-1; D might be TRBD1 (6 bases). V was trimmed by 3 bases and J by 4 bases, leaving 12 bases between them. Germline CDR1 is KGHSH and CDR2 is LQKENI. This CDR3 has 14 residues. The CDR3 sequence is CASSPGHLFTEAFF. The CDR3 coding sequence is TGTGCCAGCTCACCGGGACATTTGTTCACTGAAGCTTTCTTT.

The CDR3 nucleotides are TGTGCCAGCAGCCAAAGGACAGGGGAAGGTAATCAGCCCCAGCATTTT. Translating gives CASSQRTGEGNQPQHF. The chain is built from TRBV7-8 and TRBJ1-5, with 9 bases fitting TRBD1. With 5 bases clipped from V and 4 bases from J, the junction kept 9 bases outside the gene matches. Looked up from germline, CDR1 is SGHVS and CDR2 is FQNEAQ. The CDR3 has 16 residues.

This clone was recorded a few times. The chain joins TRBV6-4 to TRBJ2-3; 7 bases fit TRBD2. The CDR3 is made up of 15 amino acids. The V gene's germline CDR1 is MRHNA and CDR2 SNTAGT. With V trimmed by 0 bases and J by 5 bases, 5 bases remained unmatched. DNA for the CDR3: TGTGCCAGCAGTGACTCTTCCGGGGGGAGAGATACGCAGTATTTT. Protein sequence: CASSDSSGGRDTQYF.

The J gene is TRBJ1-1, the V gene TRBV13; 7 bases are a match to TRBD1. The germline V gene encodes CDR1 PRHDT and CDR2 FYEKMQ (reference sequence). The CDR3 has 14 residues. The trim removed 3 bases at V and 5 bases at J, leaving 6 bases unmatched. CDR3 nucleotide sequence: TGTGCCAGCAGCTTCGGACAGGCTACAACTGAAGCTTTCTTT. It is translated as CASSFGQATTEAFF.

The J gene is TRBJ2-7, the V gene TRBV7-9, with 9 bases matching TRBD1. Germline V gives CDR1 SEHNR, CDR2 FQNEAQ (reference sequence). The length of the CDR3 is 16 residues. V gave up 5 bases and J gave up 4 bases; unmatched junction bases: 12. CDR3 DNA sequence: TGTGCCAGCAGCCAAACGGACAGGGGTTTCTTTTACGAGCAGTACTTC. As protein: CASSQTDRGFFYEQYF.

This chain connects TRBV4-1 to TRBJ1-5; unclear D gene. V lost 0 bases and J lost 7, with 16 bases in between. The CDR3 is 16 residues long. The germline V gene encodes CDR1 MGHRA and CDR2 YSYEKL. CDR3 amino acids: CASSQDRGWSGQPQHF. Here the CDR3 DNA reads TGCGCCAGCAGCCAAGATCGTGGCTGGTCTGGGCAGCCCCAGCATTTT.

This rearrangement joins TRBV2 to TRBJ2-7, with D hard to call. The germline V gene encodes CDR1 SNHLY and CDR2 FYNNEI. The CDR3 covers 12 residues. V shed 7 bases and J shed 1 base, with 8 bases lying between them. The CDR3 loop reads CASTSGSYEQYF. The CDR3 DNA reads TGTGCCAGCACGTCAGGTTCCTACGAGCAGTACTTC.

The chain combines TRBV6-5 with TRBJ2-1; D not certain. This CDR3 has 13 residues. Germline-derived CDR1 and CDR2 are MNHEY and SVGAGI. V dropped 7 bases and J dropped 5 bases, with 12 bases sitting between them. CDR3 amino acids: CASNAATHNEQFF. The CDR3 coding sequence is TGTGCCAGCAATGCAGCGACCCACAATGAGCAGTTCTTC.

The chain's CDR3 is CASSSGQGAKNGYTF. CDR3 DNA sequence: TGTGCCAGCAGCTCCGGACAGGGGGCTAAGAATGGCTACACCTTC. The chain is built from TRBV5-4 and TRBJ1-2; 11 bases align to TRBD1. Germline V CDR1 and CDR2: SGHNT, YYREEE (reference sequence). The CDR3 runs 15 residues. V lost 3 bases to trimming and J lost 6 bases; unmatched junction nucleotides: 7.

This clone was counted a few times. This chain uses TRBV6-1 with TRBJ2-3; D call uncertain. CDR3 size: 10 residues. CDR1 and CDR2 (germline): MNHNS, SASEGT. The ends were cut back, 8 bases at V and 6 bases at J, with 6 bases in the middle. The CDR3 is CASGRDTQYF. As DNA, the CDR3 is TGTGCCAGCGGTAGGGATACGCAGTATTTT.

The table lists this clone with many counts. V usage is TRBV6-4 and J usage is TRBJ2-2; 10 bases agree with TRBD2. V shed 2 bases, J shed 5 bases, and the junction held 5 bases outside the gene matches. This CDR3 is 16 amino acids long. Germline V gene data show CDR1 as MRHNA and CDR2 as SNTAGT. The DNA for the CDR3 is TGTGCCAGCAGTGACGAGTCTAGCGGGAGTACCGGGGAGCTGTTTTTT. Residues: CASSDESSGSTGELFF.

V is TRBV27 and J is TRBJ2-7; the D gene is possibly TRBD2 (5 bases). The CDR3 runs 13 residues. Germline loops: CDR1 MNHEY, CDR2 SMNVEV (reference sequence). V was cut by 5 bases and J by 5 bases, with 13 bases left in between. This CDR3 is CASSLRSGNEQYF. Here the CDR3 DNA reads TGTGCCAGCAGTCTAAGGAGCGGTAACGAGCAGTACTTC.

The CDR3 loop reads CASTHNRREGLNEQFF. The CDR3 nucleotides are TGTGCCAGCACCCACAACAGGAGGGAGGGCCTGAATGAGCAGTTCTTC. The chain uses TRBV21-1 and TRBJ2-1; the table names TRBD2, a call not compared with the DNA. TRBV21-1 is described as a pseudogene. This CDR3 has 16 amino acids.

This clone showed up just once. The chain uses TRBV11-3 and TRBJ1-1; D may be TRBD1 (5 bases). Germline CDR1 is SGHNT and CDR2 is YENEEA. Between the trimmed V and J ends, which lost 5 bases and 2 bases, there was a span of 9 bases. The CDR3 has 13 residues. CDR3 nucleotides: TGTGCCAGCAGCCAGGGCATTAACACTGAAGCTTTCTTT. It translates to CASSQGINTEAFF.

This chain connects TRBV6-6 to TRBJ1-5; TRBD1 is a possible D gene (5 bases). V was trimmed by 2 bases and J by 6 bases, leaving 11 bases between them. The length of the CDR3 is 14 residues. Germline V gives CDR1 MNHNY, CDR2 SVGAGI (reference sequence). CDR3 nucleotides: TGTGCCAGCAGTTACGGAGGGGTGGGTCAGCCCCAGCATTTT. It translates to CASSYGGVGQPQHF.

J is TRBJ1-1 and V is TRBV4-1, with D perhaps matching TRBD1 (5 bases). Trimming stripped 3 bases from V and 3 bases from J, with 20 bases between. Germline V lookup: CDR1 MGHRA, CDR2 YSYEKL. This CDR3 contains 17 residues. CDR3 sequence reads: CASSQPAGRAGYTEAFF. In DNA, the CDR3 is TGCGCCAGCAGCCAGCCGGCGGGCAGGGCGGGGTACACTGAAGCTTTCTTT.

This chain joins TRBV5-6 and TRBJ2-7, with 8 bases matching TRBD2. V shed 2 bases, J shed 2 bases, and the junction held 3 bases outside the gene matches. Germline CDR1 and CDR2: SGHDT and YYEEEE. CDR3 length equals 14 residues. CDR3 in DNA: TGTGCCAGCAGCTTCGCGGGGGGAACCTACGAGCAGTACTTC. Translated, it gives CASSFAGGTYEQYF.

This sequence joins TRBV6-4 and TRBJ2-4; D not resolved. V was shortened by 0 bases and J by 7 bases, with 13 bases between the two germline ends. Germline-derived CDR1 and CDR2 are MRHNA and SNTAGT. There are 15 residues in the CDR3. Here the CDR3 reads CASSDSTDAPNIQYF. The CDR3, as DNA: TGTGCCAGCAGTGACTCCACCGATGCCCCCAACATTCAGTACTTC.

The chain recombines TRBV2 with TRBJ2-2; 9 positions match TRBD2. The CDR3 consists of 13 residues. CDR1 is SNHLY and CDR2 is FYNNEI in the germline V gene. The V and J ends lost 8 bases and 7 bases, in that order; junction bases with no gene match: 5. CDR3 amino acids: CASEREAGGELFF. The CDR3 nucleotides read TGTGCCAGCGAGCGGGAGGCGGGCGGGGAGCTGTTTTTT.

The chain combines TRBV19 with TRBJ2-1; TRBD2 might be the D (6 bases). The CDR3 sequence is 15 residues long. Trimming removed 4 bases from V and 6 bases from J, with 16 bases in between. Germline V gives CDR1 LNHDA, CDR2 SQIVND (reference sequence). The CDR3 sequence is CASSTVLAGSNEQFF. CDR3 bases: TGTGCCAGTAGTACCGTACTAGCTGGGTCCAATGAGCAGTTCTTC.

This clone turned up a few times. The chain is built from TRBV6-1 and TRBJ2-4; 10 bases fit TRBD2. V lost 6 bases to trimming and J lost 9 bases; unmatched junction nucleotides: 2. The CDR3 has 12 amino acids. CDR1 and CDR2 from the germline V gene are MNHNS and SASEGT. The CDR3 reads CASRTSGFIQYF. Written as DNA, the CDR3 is TGTGCCAGCAGGACTAGCGGGTTCATTCAGTACTTC.

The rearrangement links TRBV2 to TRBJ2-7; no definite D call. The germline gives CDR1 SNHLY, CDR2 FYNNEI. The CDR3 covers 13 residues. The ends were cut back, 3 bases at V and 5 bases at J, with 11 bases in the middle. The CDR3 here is CASSDLRVHEQYF. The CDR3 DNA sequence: TGTGCCAGCAGTGATCTTCGGGTCCACGAGCAGTACTTC.

Here the CDR3 reads CASSSGAQGNTEAFF. CDR3 DNA: TGTGCCAGCAGTTCCGGCGCACAGGGGAACACTGAAGCTTTCTTT. This chain joins TRBV6-5 and TRBJ1-1; possibly TRBD1 for D (6 bases). Germline CDR1 is MNHEY and CDR2 is SVGAGI. This CDR3 has 15 residues. V was cut by 4 bases and J by 1 base, with 13 bases left in between.

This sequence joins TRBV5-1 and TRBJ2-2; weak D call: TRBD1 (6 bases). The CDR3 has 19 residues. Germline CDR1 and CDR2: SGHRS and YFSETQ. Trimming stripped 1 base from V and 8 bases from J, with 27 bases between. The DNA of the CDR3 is TGCGCCAGCAGCTTGTATAGTCTTGGGACAAGAACAGTGAGAGGGGAGCTGTTTTTT. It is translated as CASSLYSLGTRTVRGELFF.

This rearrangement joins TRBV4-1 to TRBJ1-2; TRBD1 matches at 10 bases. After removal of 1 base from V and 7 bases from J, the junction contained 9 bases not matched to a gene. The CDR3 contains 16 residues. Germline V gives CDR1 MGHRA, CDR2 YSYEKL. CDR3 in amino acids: CASSQGKDRGLGGYTF. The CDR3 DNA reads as TGCGCCAGCAGCCAAGGGAAAGACAGGGGGCTTGGTGGCTACACCTTC.